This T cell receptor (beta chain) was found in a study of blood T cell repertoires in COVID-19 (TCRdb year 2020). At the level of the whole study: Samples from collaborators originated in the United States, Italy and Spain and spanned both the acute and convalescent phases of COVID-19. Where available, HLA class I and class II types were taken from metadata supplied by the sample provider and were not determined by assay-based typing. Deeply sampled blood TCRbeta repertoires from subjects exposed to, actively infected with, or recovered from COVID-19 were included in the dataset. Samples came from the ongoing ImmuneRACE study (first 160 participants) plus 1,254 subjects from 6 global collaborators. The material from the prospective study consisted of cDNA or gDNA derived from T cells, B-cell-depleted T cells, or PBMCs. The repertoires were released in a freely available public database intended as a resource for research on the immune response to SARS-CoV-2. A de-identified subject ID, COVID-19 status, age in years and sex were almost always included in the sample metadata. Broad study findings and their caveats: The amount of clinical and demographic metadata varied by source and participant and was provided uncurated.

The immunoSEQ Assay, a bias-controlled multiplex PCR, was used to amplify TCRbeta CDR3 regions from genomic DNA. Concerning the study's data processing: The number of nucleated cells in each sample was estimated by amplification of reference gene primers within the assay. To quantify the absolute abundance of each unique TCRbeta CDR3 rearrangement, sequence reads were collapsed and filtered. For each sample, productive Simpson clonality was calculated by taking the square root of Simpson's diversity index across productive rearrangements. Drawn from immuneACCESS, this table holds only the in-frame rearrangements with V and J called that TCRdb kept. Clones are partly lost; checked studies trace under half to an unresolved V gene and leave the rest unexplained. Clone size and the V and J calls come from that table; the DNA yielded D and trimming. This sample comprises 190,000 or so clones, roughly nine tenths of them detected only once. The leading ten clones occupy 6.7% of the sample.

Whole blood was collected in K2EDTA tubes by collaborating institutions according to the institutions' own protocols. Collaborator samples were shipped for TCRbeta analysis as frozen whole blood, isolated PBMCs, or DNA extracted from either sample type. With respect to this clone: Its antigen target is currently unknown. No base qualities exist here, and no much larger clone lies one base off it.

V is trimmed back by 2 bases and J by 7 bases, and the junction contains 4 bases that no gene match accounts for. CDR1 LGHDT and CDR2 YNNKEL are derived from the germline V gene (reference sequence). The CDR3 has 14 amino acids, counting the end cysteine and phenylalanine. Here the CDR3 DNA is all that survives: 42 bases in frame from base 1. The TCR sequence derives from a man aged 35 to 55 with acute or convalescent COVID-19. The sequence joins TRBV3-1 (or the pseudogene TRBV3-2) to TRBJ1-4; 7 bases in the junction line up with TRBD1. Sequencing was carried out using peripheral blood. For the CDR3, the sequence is CASSQRQGGEKLFF. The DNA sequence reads TGTGCCAGCAGCCAACGGCAGGGGGGTGAAAAACTGTTTTTT.